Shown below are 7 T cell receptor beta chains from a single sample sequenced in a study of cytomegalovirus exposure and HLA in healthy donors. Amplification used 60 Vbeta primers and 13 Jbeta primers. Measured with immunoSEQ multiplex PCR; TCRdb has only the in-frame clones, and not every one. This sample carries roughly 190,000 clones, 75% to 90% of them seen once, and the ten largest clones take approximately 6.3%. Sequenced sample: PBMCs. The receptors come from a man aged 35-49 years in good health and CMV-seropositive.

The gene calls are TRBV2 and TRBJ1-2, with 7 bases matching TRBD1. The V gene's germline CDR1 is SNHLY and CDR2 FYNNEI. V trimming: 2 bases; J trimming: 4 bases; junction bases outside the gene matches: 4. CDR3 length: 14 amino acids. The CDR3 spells CASSESQGIYGYTF. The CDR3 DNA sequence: TGTGCCAGCAGTGAATCACAGGGGATCTATGGCTACACCTTC. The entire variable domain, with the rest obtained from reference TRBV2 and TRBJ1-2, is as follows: EPEVTQTPSHQVTQMGQEVILRCVPISNHLYFYWYRQILGQKVEFLVSFYNNEISEKSEIFDDQFSVERPDGSNFTLKIRSTKLEDSAMYFCASSESQGIYGYTFGSGTRLTVV.

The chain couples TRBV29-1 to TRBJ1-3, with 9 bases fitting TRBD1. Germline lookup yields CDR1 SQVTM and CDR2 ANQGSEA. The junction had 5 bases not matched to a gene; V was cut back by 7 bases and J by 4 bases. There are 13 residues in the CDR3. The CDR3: CSAKQGAGNTIYF. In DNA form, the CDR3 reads TGCAGCGCCAAACAGGGGGCGGGAAACACCATATATTTT. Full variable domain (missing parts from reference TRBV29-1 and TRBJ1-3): SAVISQKPSRDICQRGTSLTIQCQVDSQVTMMFWYRQQPGQSLTLIATANQGSEATYESGFVIDKFPISRPNLTFSTLTVSNMSPEDSSIYLCSAKQGAGNTIYFGEGSWLTVV.

The CDR3 DNA reads as TGTGCCAGCAGTTTTCGCGGGGGCCCGACGTACGAGCAGTACTTC. This encodes CASSFRGGPTYEQYF. The J gene is TRBJ2-7, the V gene TRBV27; D perhaps matches TRBD2 (7 bases). V was clipped by 3 bases and J by 4 bases, with 16 bases between them. The germline CDR1 and CDR2 sequences are MNHEY and SMNVEV (reference sequence). The length of the CDR3 is 15 residues.

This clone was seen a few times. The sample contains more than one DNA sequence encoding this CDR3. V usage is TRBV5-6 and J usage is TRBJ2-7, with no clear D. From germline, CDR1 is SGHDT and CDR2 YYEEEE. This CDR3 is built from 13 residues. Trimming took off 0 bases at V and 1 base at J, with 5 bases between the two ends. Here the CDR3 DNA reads TGTGCCAGCAGCTTGGGCGCGTCCTACGAGCAGTACTTC. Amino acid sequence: CASSLGASYEQYF.

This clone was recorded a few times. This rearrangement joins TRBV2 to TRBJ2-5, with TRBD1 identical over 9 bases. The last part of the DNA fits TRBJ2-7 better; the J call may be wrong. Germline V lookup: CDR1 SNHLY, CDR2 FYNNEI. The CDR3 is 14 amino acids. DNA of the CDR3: TGTGCCAGCAGGGGGGACAGGGCCCGCTACGAGCAGTACTTC. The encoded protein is CASRGDRARYEQYF.

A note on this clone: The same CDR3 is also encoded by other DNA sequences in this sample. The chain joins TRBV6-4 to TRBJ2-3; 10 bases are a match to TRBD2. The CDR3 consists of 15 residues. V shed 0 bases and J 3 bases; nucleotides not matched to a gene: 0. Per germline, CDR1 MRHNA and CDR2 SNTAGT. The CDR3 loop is CASSDSSGGTDTQYF. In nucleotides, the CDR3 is TGTGCCAGCAGTGACTCTAGCGGGGGGACAGATACGCAGTATTTT.

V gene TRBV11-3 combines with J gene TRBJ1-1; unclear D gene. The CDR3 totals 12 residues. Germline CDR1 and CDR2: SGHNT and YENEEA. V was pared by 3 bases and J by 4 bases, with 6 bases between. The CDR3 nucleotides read TGTGCCAGCAGCTTCTCGGGCACTGAAGCTTTCTTT. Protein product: CASSFSGTEAFF.